The 6 T cell receptor beta chains given below trace back to one sample, sequenced in a study of human T cells and chemical hapten exposure. Regarding treatment: therapeutic diphenylcyclopropenone sensitization with weekly scalp DPC. The study used a library that attached unique molecular identifiers to individual cDNA molecules. MiXCR was run by TCRdb on the reads, yielding one entry per CDR3 protein. Of some 500 distinct CDR3 sequences in the sample, around 65% were seen once. The sample here was whole blood, taken before DPC sensitization or 2, 6, or about 24 weeks after (not recorded which). The receptors originated from an adult with alopecia areata. Some clones in this sample may be carry-over from other donors' samples. This table probably holds off-target reads from a library built for another chain.

The rearrangement links TRBV28 to TRBJ1-1; 7 bases fit TRBD1. The CDR3 extends over 15 amino acids. Germline trimming cut 8 bases from V and 1 base from J; bases unmatched to any gene: 10. In germline, CDR1 is MDHEN, CDR2 SYDVKM. The CDR3 here is CASAFPGTANTEAFF. In nucleotides, the CDR3 is TGTGCCAGCGCCTTTCCGGGGACAGCGAACACTGAAGCTTTCTTT.

The chain employs TRBV6-5 and TRBJ1-1; 10 nucleotides match TRBD1. Germline lookup yields CDR1 MNHEY and CDR2 SVGAGI. The CDR3 loop spans 13 amino acids. With 6 bases clipped from V and 5 bases from J, the junction kept 3 bases outside the gene matches. CDR3 loop: CASRRQGATEAFF. The CDR3 DNA is TGTGCCAGCAGAAGACAGGGGGCAACTGAAGCTTTCTTT.

This clonotype was counted only a few times. The chain recombines TRBV20-1 with TRBJ2-1; TRBD2 agrees at 9 bases. Germline assignment: CDR1 DFQATT and CDR2 SNEGSKA (reference sequence). The ends lost 5 bases at V and 6 bases at J; junction bases unmatched: 11. This CDR3 is 15 amino acids long. The CDR3 protein is CSAAWREGRGNEQFF. DNA for the CDR3: TGCAGTGCTGCTTGGCGGGAGGGCCGAGGCAATGAGCAGTTCTTC.

The chain uses TRBV21-1 and TRBJ2-2; TRBD2 is taken as the D call from the table, unchecked against the DNA. TRBV21-1 is a pseudogene locus. The CDR3 contains 18 residues. The CDR3 DNA follows: TGTGCCAGCAGCAAAATTCGAGCGGGAATCACGAACACCGGGGAGCTGTTTTTT. This sequence encodes CASSKIRAGITNTGELFF.

The V call is TRBV20-1, the J call TRBJ1-3, with D unclear. The CDR3 extends over 15 amino acids. Germline V gene lookup returns CDR1 DFQATT and CDR2 SNEGSKA (reference sequence). V gave up 1 base and J gave up 2 bases, with 12 bases separating them. The CDR3 bases are TGCAGTGCTAGAGGGATGACGGACGCTGGAAACACCATATATTTT. It specifies CSARGMTDAGNTIYF.

This chain links TRBV5-5 with TRBJ2-3; TRBD2 aligns across 13 bases. The length of the CDR3 is 16 residues. With 4 bases clipped from V and 5 bases from J, the junction kept 7 bases outside the gene matches. Germline V gene data show CDR1 as SGHKS and CDR2 as YYEKEE (reference sequence). CDR3 bases: TGTGCCAGCAGCCTCACTAGCGGGAGGGCGGTAGATACGCAGTATTTT. It encodes CASSLTSGRAVDTQYF.